The clone carrying this T cell receptor beta chain was recorded once. Its antigen is currently unknown. The CDR3 is 15 residues long. With V trimmed by 1 base and J by 8 bases, 7 bases remained unmatched. The germline CDR1 and CDR2 sequences are PRHDT and FYEKMQ (reference sequence). Researchers built TCR beta libraries using quantitative 5'-RACE with molecular barcodes. Via MiXCR, TCRdb re-called the 5' RACE reads, giving one row per CDR3 protein. The sample gives about 480,000 distinct CDR3 sequences, roughly 18% of which show up once; 0.95% to 1.1% is in the top ten. The data were taken from a study of CD8 T cells in ankylosing spondylitis. Study-level results: Disease-associated clones were CD8+ and fairly uncommon in peripheral blood. A TCR beta motif of 7 to 9 highly homologous variants seemed to mark ankylosing spondylitis blood. Earlier reports found some motif variants in synovial fluid and blood in reactive arthritis.

Sequencing was performed on blood, either unsorted or a sorted T cell fraction (not recorded which). This chain joins TRBV13 and TRBJ2-1, with 8 bases matching TRBD2. The receptor comes from a male donor with ankylosing spondylitis. In DNA, the CDR3 is TGTGCCAGCAGCTTAGTGACGGGGGGGCGGGATGAGCAGTTCTTC. Translation: CASSLVTGGRDEQFF.